This T cell receptor beta chain was recorded in a study of blood T cells in healthy people across ages (dated by TCRdb to between 2014 and 2017). About the study as a whole: In model experiments, template switching captured about one uniquely barcoded TCR beta cDNA molecule for every two T cells. The study measured age-related changes in TCR beta repertoire diversity using deep sequencing normalized with unique cDNA molecular identifiers. The donors were divided into four age groups: young (average around 15 years), middle-aged (almost 40), aged (approximately 64) and long-lived (more than 75). To avoid experimental bias, donors of different ages were distributed randomly across sequencing lanes. Two additional independent replicas of 1 million unique cDNA reads from the same blood draw were analyzed for two donors (one aged 18 to 30 and one aged 80 or older).

The method behind the library was 5' RACE. The sequencing machine was an Illumina HiSeq 2500. A second PCR of roughly 7 to 11 cycles was performed with a sample-barcoded 5' primer and a J-beta primer mix. Each TCR beta cDNA molecule received a unique molecular identifier from a template-switch 5' adaptor carrying 12 random nucleotides. At least 3 million CDR3-containing paired-end reads were obtained from each sample. The Mint cDNA synthesis kit, primed by a TRBC-specific oligonucleotide, was used to synthesize first-strand cDNA from all RNA. All cDNA was treated with uracil-DNA glycosylase and then went through a first 18-cycle PCR with the universal primers M1SS and BC2_uni_R. As for how the authors treated the data: Each sample was normalized by randomly selecting 1 million high-quality reads, each carrying a distinct molecular identifier. Instead of being binned into consensus sequences, reads that shared molecular identifiers were thrown out. MiTCR, run with a Q25 quality threshold and the strictest error-elimination algorithm, handled CDR3 identification, clonotype clustering and error correction. A nonparametric unseen species model with Euler transformation was used to estimate lower-bound total TCR beta diversity. The public reads were reanalyzed by TCRdb: fastp trimming at Q25, MiXCR alignment, in-frame beta chains only. Rows with one shared CDR3 protein collapse into an entry with the most common genes and DNA. The V and J calls follow TCRdb's processing rather than the paper's. This sample lists under 1 million distinct CDR3 sequences; more than 40% were detected once. The ten largest make up around 18% of the sample.

This clonotype was counted many times. The antigen this receptor binds is unknown. No clone much larger than this one lies a single base away; base qualities are absent. Study-wide findings and limitations: Since profiling was done on bulk unsorted PBMCs, naive and antigen-experienced compartments could not be conclusively compared. A strong correlation was found between observed TCR beta diversity and the percentage of naive T cells measured by flow cytometry. Observed TCR beta diversity per million T cells fell roughly linearly with age, and a significant reduction was already apparent by age about 43. The long-lived group showed more naive CD4+ T cells, fewer expanded clones and increased TCR diversity than the aged group, suggesting age selection. Because the CMV infection status of the donors was unknown, age-related changes in expanded clonotypes may potentially have been confounded. Estimates of total diversity based on one million sequenced T cells were regarded as lower bounds and as underestimates.

The approximately 40 donors, aged roughly 6 to 95 years, were systemically healthy Caucasian individuals from Russia. Each donor gave ten milliliters of peripheral blood, collected into EDTA-treated Vacutainer tubes. Ficoll-Paque density-gradient centrifugation was used to isolate PBMCs, with at least 6.5 million obtained per sample. Trizol reagent was used to extract total RNA from PBMCs, with at least 6 micrograms per sample. For every donor, flow cytometry on a PBMC aliquot measured the percentage of naive CD45RAhigh/CD27high T cells. V lost 6 bases and J lost 4 bases, and the count of bases not matched to a germline gene is 5. The CDR3 runs 15 residues from the cysteine to the phenylalanine. Left in the record is the CDR3 DNA by itself, 45 bases read in frame from the first base. CDR1 and CDR2 (SEHNR, FQNEAQ) derive from the germline V gene (reference sequence).

This sequence uses TRBV7-9 and TRBJ2-7, and TRBD2 matches 14 of the central bases. This sequence was found in a man in his 60s in good health. The sequencing input was blood. The CDR3 sequence is CASSPTSGGAYEQYF. The DNA reads as follows: TGTGCCAGCAGTCCGACTAGCGGGGGGGCTTACGAGCAGTACTTC.